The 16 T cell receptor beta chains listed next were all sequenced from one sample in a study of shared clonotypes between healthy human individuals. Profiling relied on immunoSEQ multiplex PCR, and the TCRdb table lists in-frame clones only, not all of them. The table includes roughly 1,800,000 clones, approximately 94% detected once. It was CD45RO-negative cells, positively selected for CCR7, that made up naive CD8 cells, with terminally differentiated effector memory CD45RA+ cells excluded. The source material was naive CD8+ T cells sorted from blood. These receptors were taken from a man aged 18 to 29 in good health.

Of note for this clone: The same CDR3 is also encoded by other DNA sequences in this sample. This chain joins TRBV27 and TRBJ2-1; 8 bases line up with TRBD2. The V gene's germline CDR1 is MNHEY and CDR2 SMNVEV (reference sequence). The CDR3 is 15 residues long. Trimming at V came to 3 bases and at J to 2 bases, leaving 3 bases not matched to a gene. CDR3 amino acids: CASSLAGGAYNEQFF. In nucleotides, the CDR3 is TGTGCCAGCAGTTTGGCGGGAGGCGCCTACAATGAGCAGTTCTTC.

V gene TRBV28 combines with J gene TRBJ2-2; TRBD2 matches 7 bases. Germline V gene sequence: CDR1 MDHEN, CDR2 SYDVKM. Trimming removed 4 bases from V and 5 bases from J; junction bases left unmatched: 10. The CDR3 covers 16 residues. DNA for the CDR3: TGTGCCAGCAGTTACCCCTGGGGGGGTTTAACCGGGGAGCTGTTTTTT. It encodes CASSYPWGGLTGELFF.

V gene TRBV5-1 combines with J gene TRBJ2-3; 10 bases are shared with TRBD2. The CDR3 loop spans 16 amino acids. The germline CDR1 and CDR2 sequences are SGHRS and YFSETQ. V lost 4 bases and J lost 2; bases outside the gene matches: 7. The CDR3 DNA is TGCGCCAGCAGCCCTGGTAGCGGGGGGATCACAGATACGCAGTATTTT. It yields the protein CASSPGSGGITDTQYF.

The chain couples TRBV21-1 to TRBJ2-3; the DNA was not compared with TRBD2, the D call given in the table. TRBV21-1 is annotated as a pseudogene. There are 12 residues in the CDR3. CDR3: CASSTAEDTQYF. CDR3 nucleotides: TGTGCCAGCAGCACCGCGGAGGATACGCAGTATTTT.

CDR3 loop: CASSPRDRDHQPQHF. Here the CDR3 DNA reads TGTGCCAGCAGTCCCCGGGACAGGGACCATCAGCCCCAGCATTTT. The chain employs TRBV28 and TRBJ1-5; 9 positions match TRBD1. CDR1 MDHEN and CDR2 SYDVKM come from the germline V gene. The CDR3 runs 15 residues. V lost 5 bases and J lost 5; bases outside the gene matches: 7.

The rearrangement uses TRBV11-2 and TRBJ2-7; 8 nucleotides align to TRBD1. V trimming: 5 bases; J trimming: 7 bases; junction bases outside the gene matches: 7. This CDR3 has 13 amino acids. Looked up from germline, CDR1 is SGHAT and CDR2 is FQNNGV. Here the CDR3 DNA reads TGTGCCAGCAGCGCGACAGGGGAAAGGGAGCAGTACTTC. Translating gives CASSATGEREQYF.

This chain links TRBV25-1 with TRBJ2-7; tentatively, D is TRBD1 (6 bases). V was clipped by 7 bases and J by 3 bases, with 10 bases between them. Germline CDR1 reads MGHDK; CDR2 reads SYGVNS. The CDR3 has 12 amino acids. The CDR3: CASTAQGYEQYF. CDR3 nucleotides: TGTGCCAGCACAGCACAGGGCTACGAGCAGTACTTC.

The CDR3 DNA reads as TGCAGCGTCTGGGGTGAGAGCTCTGGAAACACCATATATTTT. Protein product: CSVWGESSGNTIYF. The chain joins TRBV29-1 to TRBJ1-3; D is uncertain. This CDR3 is built from 14 residues. Trimming stripped 6 bases from V and 0 bases from J, with 12 bases between. Germline CDR1 reads SQVTM; CDR2 reads ANQGSEA.

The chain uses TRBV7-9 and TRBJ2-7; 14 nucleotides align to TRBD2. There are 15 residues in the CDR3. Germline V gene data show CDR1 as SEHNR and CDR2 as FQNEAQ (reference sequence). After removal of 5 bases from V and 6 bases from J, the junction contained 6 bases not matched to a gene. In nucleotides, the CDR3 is TGTGCCAGCAGCACGGGACTAGCGGGAGATGCCGAGCAGTACTTC. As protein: CASSTGLAGDAEQYF.

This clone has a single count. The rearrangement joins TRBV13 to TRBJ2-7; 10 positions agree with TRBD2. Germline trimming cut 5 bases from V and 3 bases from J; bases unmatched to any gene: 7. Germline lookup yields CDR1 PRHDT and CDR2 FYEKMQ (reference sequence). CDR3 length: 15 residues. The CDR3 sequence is CASSPQREGLYEQYF. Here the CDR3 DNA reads TGTGCCAGCAGCCCCCAGCGGGAGGGCCTCTACGAGCAGTACTTC.

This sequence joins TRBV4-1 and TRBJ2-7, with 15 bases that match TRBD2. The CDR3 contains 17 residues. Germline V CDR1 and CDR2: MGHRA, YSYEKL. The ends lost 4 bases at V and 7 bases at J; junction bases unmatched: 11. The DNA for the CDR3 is TGCGCCAGCAGCCTAACCGGACTAGCGGGAGGGCCGAGGGAGCAGTACTTC. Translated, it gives CASSLTGLAGGPREQYF.

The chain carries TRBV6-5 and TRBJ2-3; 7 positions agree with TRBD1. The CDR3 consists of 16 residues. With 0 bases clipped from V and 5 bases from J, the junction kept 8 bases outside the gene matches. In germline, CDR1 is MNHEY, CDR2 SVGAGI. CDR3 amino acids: CASSYSGQVGIDTQYF. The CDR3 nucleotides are TGTGCCAGCAGTTACTCCGGACAGGTCGGGATAGATACGCAGTATTTT.

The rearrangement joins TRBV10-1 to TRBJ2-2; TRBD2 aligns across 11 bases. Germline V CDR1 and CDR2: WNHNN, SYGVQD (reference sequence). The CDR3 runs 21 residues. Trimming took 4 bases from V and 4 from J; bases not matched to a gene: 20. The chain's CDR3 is CASSGMGQGSTSGSVTGELFF. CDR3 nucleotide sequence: TGCGCCAGCAGTGGCATGGGACAGGGAAGTACTAGCGGGAGTGTCACCGGGGAGCTGTTTTTT.

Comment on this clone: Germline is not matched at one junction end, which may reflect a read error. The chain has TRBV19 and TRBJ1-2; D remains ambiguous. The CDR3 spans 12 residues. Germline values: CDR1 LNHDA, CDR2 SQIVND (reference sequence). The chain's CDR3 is CASSIWQAPAAF. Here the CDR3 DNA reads TGTGCCAGTAGTATTTGGCAGGCCCCCGCTGCGTTC.

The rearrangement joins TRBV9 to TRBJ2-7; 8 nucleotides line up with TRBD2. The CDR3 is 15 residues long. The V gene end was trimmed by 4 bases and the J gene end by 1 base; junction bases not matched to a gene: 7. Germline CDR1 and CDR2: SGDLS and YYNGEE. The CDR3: CASSPGGRASYEQYF. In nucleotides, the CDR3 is TGTGCCAGCAGCCCGGGGGGGAGGGCTTCCTACGAGCAGTACTTC.

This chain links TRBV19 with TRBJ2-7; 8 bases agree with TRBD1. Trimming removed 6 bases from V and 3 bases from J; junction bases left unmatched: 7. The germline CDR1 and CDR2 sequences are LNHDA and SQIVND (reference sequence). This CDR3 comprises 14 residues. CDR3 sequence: CASSPTGGNYEQYF. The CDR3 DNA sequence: TGTGCCAGTAGCCCCACAGGGGGAAACTACGAGCAGTACTTC.